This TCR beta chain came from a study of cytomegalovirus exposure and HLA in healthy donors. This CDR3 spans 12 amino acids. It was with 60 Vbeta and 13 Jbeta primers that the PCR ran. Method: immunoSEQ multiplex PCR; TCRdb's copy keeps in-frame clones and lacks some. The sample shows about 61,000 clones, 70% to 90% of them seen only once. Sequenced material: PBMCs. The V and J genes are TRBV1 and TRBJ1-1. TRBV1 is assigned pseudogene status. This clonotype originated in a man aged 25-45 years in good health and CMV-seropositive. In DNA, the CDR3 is TGCACCAGGGGGGAGGGGAACACTGAAGCTTTCTTT. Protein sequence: CTRGEGNTEAFF.